This TCR beta chain emerged from a study of cytomegalovirus exposure and HLA in healthy donors. Whole-study findings and limits: The sole available immune exposure information was CMV serostatus. In an earlier analysis, about 90% or about 30%: the productive usage of most TCR beta V segments.

In the case of this clone: What it binds is unknown.

The PCR ran on 60 Vbeta and 13 Jbeta primers. Only in-frame clones appear in the TCRdb table, and some are missing; sequencing was by immunoSEQ multiplex PCR. Here the sample spans some 120,000 clones, approximately 80% being singletons. The germline V and J ends were trimmed by 6 bases and 6 bases, with 27 bases remaining between them. CDR1 KGHSH and CDR2 LQKENI come from the germline V gene. The CDR3 is made up of 18 amino acids. The chain combines TRBV18 with TRBJ2-1; D perhaps matches TRBD1 (8 bases). This TCR derives from a man over 45 in good health and CMV-seronegative. The sequenced sample was PBMCs. This CDR3 reads CASSPFGSQGGNINEQFF. In DNA form, the CDR3 reads TGTGCCAGCTCGCCTTTTGGGTCACAGGGGGGGAACATCAATGAGCAGTTCTTC.